This TCR beta chain was sequenced during a study of response to subunit inactivated influenza vaccine. Study findings and constraints: Authors suggested each seasonal flu vaccination may recruit only limited numbers of new T cells.

TCRdb itself ran the RT-PCR reads through MiXCR, one entry per CDR3 protein. There are fewer than 400,000 distinct CDR3 sequences in the sample; 21% occur only once, and about 9.4% lies in the top ten. Comment on this clonotype: No antigen is known for it.

The receptor comes from a man aged 45 to 70 who received an inactivated influenza vaccine. The sample here was PBMCs from blood, taken less than 22 months after vaccination.

The CDR3 DNA is TGTGCCAGCAGCTTAGGTGGCCTAGCGGGACAGTACAATGAGCAGTTCTTC. Its translation is CASSLGGLAGQYNEQFF. This chain joins TRBV7-2 and TRBJ2-1, with TRBD2 identical over 9 bases. The CDR3 runs 17 residues. The germline V gene has CDR1 SGHTA and CDR2 FQGNSA. V lost 1 base to trimming and J lost 4 bases; unmatched junction nucleotides: 8.